The 5 T cell receptor beta chains given below trace back to one sample, sequenced in a study of T-cell reconstitution after alpha-beta-depleted transplantation in children. Construction of the TCRbeta library involved unique molecular identifiers. TCRdb reprocessed the PCR reads via MiXCR and lists one record per CDR3 protein. The sample records 330,000 or so distinct CDR3 sequences, 10% being singletons. The sample was PBMCs from the stem cell graft donor, taken from the stem cell graft. The receptor source for this set is a human donor who donated a stem cell graft to a child with acute lymphoblastic leukemia.

The rearrangement joins TRBV7-3 to TRBJ2-3; weak D call: TRBD2 (7 bases). Germline-derived CDR1 and CDR2 are SGHTA and FQGTGA. V dropped 1 base and J dropped 2 bases, with 22 bases sitting between them. The CDR3 totals 19 residues. CDR3 amino acids: CASSLRGSGGPPYTDTQYF. For the CDR3, the DNA is TGTGCCAGCAGCTTAAGAGGATCGGGGGGCCCTCCTTACACAGATACGCAGTATTTT.

This clonotype has more than one count but fewer than ten. The chain employs TRBV5-5 and TRBJ1-1; D uncertain. CDR1 is SGHKS and CDR2 is YYEKEE in the germline V gene (reference sequence). Trimming removed 1 base from V and 1 base from J, with 14 bases in between. The CDR3 is 16 amino acids. CDR3 sequence: CASSLRVSTTNTEAFF. The CDR3 DNA reads TGTGCCAGCAGCTTGAGGGTCTCGACGACGAACACTGAAGCTTTCTTT.

This clonotype turned up a few times. The chain has TRBV4-2 and TRBJ2-1, with 12 nucleotides matching TRBD2. CDR1 is LGHNA, CDR2 YNFKEQ, per germline. This CDR3 has 16 amino acids. V shed 2 bases, J shed 7 bases, and the junction held 6 bases outside the gene matches. CDR3 sequence: CASSQLAGGPVNEQFF. For the CDR3, the DNA is TGTGCCAGCAGCCAACTAGCGGGAGGGCCAGTGAATGAGCAGTTCTTC.

This clonotype was seen more than once but under ten times. CDR3 sequence (DNA): TGTGCCACCAGCAGGGGTTGGGGGGCGTCCTACGAGCAGTACTTC. This codes for CATSRGWGASYEQYF. The V and J genes are TRBV15 and TRBJ2-7; either TRBD1 or TRBD2 may supply D (6 bases each). V lost 3 bases, J lost 1 base, and 13 bases lay in between. The CDR3 contains 15 residues. Germline CDR1 is LNHNV and CDR2 is YYDKDF (reference sequence).

This clonotype was counted only a few times. The CDR3 protein is CASSRRVEEQFF. CDR3 sequence (DNA): TGTGCCAGCAGCCGCAGGGTAGAGGAGCAGTTCTTC. The gene calls are TRBV7-2 and TRBJ2-1; TRBD1 is a possible D gene (5 bases). Germline V lookup: CDR1 SGHTA, CDR2 FQGNSA. Trimming took off 5 bases at V and 10 bases at J, with 12 bases between the two ends. CDR3 length: 12 amino acids.